This TCR beta chain is drawn from a study of neoadjuvant nivolumab and ipilimumab in lung cancer. Only in-frame clones appear in the TCRdb table, and some are missing; sequencing was by immunoSEQ multiplex PCR. Of fewer than 25,000 clones in the sample, 82% were seen once. Germline CDR1 and CDR2: SGDLS and YYNGEE. This CDR3 is built from 14 residues. The V and J ends lost 0 bases and 6 bases respectively, with 12 bases between them. The specimen comprised peripheral blood, sampled before neoadjuvant nivolumab, alone or with ipilimumab. The clonotype originates from an adult with non-small cell lung cancer. The chain recombines TRBV9 with TRBJ1-1; perhaps TRBD1 as D (5 bases). The CDR3 DNA reads as TGTGCCAGCAGCGTAGGGGGTGGGGACTCTGAAGCTTTCTTT. As protein: CASSVGGGDSEAFF.